This TCR beta chain came from a study of blood T cell repertoires in COVID-19. As for the study in general: Sources were T cells, B-cell-depleted T cells, or PBMCs; the material itself was cDNA or gDNA.

Original processing methods: Nucleated cell counts were estimated from reference gene primer amplification. The repertoire was sequenced with immunoSEQ multiplex PCR; TCRdb's copy has only in-frame clones and lacks some. Clonal size and the V and J genes are those of that table, whereas D and trimming came from the DNA. The repertoire includes some 250,000 clones, 81% of them detected once, and 2.5% to 3% sits in the top ten. CDR1 and CDR2 from the germline V gene are GTSNPN and SVGIG (reference sequence). V was trimmed by 3 bases and J by 8 bases, leaving 16 bases between them. The CDR3 covers 13 residues.

The sequenced material came from peripheral blood. The receptor was isolated from a woman in her sixties with active or convalescent COVID-19. J is TRBJ1-2 and V is TRBV30, with D maybe TRBD1 (6 bases). The DNA for the CDR3 is TGTGCCTGGAGAAGCGGGGGGCGCGGAGGCTACACCTTC. As protein: CAWRSGGRGGYTF.